Below are 5 T cell receptor beta chains sequenced from a single sample in a study of cytomegalovirus exposure and HLA in healthy donors. Primers: 60 Vbeta forward and 13 Jbeta reverse. Using immunoSEQ multiplex PCR, the repertoire was profiled, and TCRdb retains in-frame clones only, with some absent. The sample shows about 190,000 clones, 79% of them seen only once. Sample: PBMCs. The origin of the receptors is a woman younger than 35 in good health and CMV-seronegative.

In nucleotides, the CDR3 is TGTGCCAGCAGTCCCTTCATTGGGAGCTCCTACAATGAGCAGTTCTTC. This gives the protein CASSPFIGSSYNEQFF. The genes are TRBV27 and TRBJ2-1; a possible D gene is TRBD2 (5 bases). CDR3 length: 16 amino acids. Germline-derived CDR1 and CDR2 are MNHEY and SMNVEV (reference sequence). Trimming cost V 5 bases and J 0 bases, with 14 bases left between them.

The CDR3 reads CASSYLYKDINYGYTF. Written as DNA, the CDR3 is TGTGCCAGCAGTTACTTGTACAAGGACATTAACTATGGCTACACCTTC. The V gene is TRBV6-5, the J gene TRBJ1-2; TRBD1 might be the D (5 bases). V was clipped by 1 base and J by 1 base, with 13 bases between them. This CDR3 has 16 residues. Germline CDR1 MNHEY, CDR2 SVGAGI.

The chain combines TRBV7-2 with TRBJ1-5; the D is unclear. V was trimmed by 5 bases and J by 10 bases, leaving 12 bases between them. The CDR3 is made up of 12 amino acids. Germline CDR1 SGHTA, CDR2 FQGNSA. The CDR3 DNA follows: TGTGCCAGCAGCCGCCCGGGGATCCCCCAGCATTTT. This encodes CASSRPGIPQHF.

V and J are TRBV10-1 and TRBJ1-1; no clear D gene. Germline V gene lookup returns CDR1 WNHNN and CDR2 SYGVQD (reference sequence). V was shortened by 0 bases and J by 4 bases, with 6 bases between the two germline ends. The CDR3 totals 13 residues. As DNA, the CDR3 is TGCGCCAGCAGTGAGTCGGGGAGCACTGAAGCTTTCTTT. Protein product: CASSESGSTEAFF.

This clone has a handful of counts. V usage is TRBV4-1 and J usage is TRBJ2-3; TRBD2 matches 7 bases. Trimming at V came to 2 bases and at J to 6 bases, leaving 17 bases not matched to a gene. The CDR3 spans 18 residues. In germline, CDR1 is MGHRA, CDR2 YSYEKL. CDR3 DNA: TGCGCCAGCAGCCAAACCCCTGTTCGGCGGGAGATGGGTGATACGCAGTATTTT. Translation gives CASSQTPVRREMGDTQYF.